This T cell receptor beta chain is from a study of early T cells in non-severe SARS-CoV-2 infection. TCRdb analysed the 5' RACE reads with MiXCR anew, one entry per CDR3 protein. The sample holds thousands of distinct CDR3 sequences, under 5.5% seen once. V lost 1 base and J lost 4; bases outside the gene matches: 5. The CDR3 is 16 amino acids. CDR1 and CDR2 from the germline V gene are SGHNT and YYREEE (reference sequence). This clonotype was detected many times. V and J are TRBV5-4 and TRBJ2-5; 12 bases align to TRBD1. Sequenced sample: whole blood. The sequence came from an adult who was a healthcare worker with PCR-confirmed SARS-CoV-2 infection or an uninfected control (not recorded which). CDR3 in amino acids: CASSLPGQGARETQYF. CDR3 coding DNA: TGTGCCAGCAGCTTGCCGGGACAGGGGGCAAGAGAGACCCAGTACTTC.